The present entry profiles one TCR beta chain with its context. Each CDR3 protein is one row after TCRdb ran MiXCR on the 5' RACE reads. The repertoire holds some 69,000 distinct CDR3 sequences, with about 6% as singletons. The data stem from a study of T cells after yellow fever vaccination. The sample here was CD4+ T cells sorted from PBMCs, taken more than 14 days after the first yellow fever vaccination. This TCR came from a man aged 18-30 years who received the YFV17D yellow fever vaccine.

The CDR3 region is CASSPGDNCEQYF. CDR3 coding DNA: TGTGCCAGCAGCCCCGGGGACAACTGCGAGCAGTACTTC. The chain is built from TRBV28 and TRBJ2-7, with D maybe TRBD1 (6 bases). With 6 bases removed from V and 6 bases from J, the gap between germline ends came to 15 bases. The CDR3 totals 13 residues. Looked up from germline, CDR1 is MDHEN and CDR2 is SYDVKM.